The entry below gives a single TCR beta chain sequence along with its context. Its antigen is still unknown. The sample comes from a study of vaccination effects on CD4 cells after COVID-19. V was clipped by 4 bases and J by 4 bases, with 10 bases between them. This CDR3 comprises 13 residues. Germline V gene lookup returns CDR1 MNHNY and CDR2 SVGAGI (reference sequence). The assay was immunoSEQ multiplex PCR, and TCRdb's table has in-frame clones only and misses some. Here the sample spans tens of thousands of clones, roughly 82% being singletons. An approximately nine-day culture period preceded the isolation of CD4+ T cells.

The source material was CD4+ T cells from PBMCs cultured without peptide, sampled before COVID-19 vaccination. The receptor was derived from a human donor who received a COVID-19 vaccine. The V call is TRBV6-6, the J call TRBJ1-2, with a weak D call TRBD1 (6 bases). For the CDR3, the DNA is TGTGCCAGCAGTTTAACAGGGCTCTATGGCTACACCTTC. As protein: CASSLTGLYGYTF.